This T cell receptor (beta chain) was identified during a study of naive and memory T cell subsets. Germline V gene sequence: CDR1 DFQATT, CDR2 SNEGSKA (reference sequence). CDR3 length: 18 residues. The V segment lost 0 bases and the J segment 0 bases; nucleotides outside the gene matches: 11. Amplification of ligated cDNA took four PCR rounds with SP2 and nested alpha and beta constant primers. From the 5' RACE reads, TCRdb called clonotypes with MiXCR, one entry per CDR3 protein. The sample shows 55,000 to 70,000 distinct CDR3 sequences, over 7% of them seen only once. TCR cDNA received a 3' ligated oligonucleotide that carried a UMI.

This TCR derives from a male donor in good health. This chain uses TRBV20-1 with TRBJ2-1, with 7 nucleotides matching TRBD2. The CDR3 nucleotides read TGCAGTGCTAGAGATCCTTTAGCGGGTATCAGCTCCTACAATGAGCAGTTCTTC. Translated, it gives CSARDPLAGISSYNEQFF.